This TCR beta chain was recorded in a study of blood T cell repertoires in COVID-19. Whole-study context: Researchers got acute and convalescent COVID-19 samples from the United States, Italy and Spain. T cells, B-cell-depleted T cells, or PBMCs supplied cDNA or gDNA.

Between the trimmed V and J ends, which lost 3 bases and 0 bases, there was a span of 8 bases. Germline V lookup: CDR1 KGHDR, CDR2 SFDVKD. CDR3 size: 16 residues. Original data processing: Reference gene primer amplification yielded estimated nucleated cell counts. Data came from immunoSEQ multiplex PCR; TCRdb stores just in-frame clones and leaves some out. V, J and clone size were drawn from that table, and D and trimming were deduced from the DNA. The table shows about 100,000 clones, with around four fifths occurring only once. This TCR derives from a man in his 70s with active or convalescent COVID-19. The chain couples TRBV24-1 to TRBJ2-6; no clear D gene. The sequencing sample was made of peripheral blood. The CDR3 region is CATSDPYSSGANVLTF. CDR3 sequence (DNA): TGTGCCACCAGTGATCCCTACAGCTCTGGGGCCAACGTCCTGACTTTC.